This T cell receptor (beta chain) was identified during a study of response to subunit inactivated influenza vaccine. Findings and limits, study-wide: Authors suggested seasonal influenza vaccinations each recruit few new T cells.

Only a few counts were recorded for this clonotype. Its antigen is not known. This CDR3 spans 14 amino acids. Trimming removed 2 bases at V and 3 bases at J, with 11 bases between. TCRdb ran MiXCR on the RT-PCR reads and lists one entry per CDR3 protein. The data hold around 760,000 distinct CDR3 sequences, with approximately 15% observed a single time. Material: PBMCs from blood, obtained 14 to 15 days before vaccination. This chain links TRBV12-3 or TRBV12-4 with TRBJ2-7; D is uncertain. The sequence was obtained from a man aged 50 to 59 who received an inactivated influenza vaccine. This chain's CDR3 is CASSLRTTGYEQYF. DNA of the CDR3: TGTGCCAGCAGTTTACGGACGACGGGCTACGAGCAGTACTTC.